These 25 T cell receptor beta chains were sequenced from one sample in a study of blood T cell repertoires in COVID-19. Produced via immunoSEQ multiplex PCR; TCRdb's table is partial and in-frame only. Of more than 450,000 clones in the sample, about 90% are singletons; the top ten hold roughly 0.72%. Material: PBMCs or T cells enriched from blood (not recorded which). The receptors were gathered from a woman aged 18-30 years who had recovered from COVID-19.

The V gene is TRBV4-1, the J gene TRBJ1-1, with D unclear. The CDR3 extends over 14 amino acids. CDR1 is MGHRA and CDR2 is YSYEKL in the germline V gene. Trimming shortened V by 2 bases and J by 0 bases, and 7 bases separated the two germline ends. The CDR3, as DNA: TGCGCCAGCAGCCAAAATTATATGAACACTGAAGCTTTCTTT. It codes for CASSQNYMNTEAFF.

This chain connects TRBV28 to TRBJ1-6; 7 nucleotides match TRBD1. The V gene end was trimmed by 6 bases and the J gene end by 7 bases; junction bases not matched to a gene: 6. CDR3 size: 14 residues. Germline V lookup: CDR1 MDHEN, CDR2 SYDVKM. Here the CDR3 reads CASSRGQRNSPLHF. CDR3 in DNA: TGTGCCAGCAGCCGGGGACAGCGGAATTCACCCCTCCACTTT. The full variable domain, with the rest looked up from reference TRBV28 and TRBJ1-6, is DVKVTQSSRYLVKRTGEKVFLECVQDMDHENMFWYRQDPGLGLRLIYFSYDVKMKEKGDIPEGYSVSREKKERFSLILESASTNQTSMYLCASSRGQRNSPLHFGNGTRLTVT.

The genes are TRBV2 and TRBJ2-5, with 10 nucleotides matching TRBD2. J gave up 4 bases and V 4 bases, and 9 bases lay outside the gene matches. The length of the CDR3 is 16 residues. Germline-derived CDR1 and CDR2 are SNHLY and FYNNEI. CDR3 bases: TGTGCCAGCAGTGTAAAGCGGGGGGGCGGCGGAGAGACCCAGTACTTC. The encoded protein is CASSVKRGGGGETQYF.

The chain is built from TRBV23-1 and TRBJ1-6; D is unresolved. TRBV23-1 is recorded as an ORF, its role being uncertain. The CDR3 extends over 15 amino acids. Trimming cost V 0 bases and J 7 bases, with 10 bases left between them. The CDR3 reads CASSQSVLRNSPLHF. CDR3 DNA: TGCGCCAGCAGTCAATCAGTCCTGCGGAATTCACCCCTCCACTTT.

The gene calls are TRBV6-5 and TRBJ1-3; D not certain. This CDR3 is 12 amino acids long. Germline CDR1 is MNHEY and CDR2 is SVGAGI. Trimming shortened V by 6 bases and J by 2 bases, and 5 bases separated the two germline ends. The CDR3 nucleotides read TGTGCCAGCAGGGGAGCTGGAAACACCATATATTTT. Its protein product is CASRGAGNTIYF.

The chain couples TRBV2 to TRBJ2-3; possible D gene TRBD1, 6 bases. The CDR3 totals 15 residues. V dropped 8 bases and J dropped 4 bases, with 19 bases sitting between them. From germline, CDR1 is SNHLY and CDR2 FYNNEI. Here the CDR3 reads CASCLLGGRSDTQYF. The CDR3 DNA is TGTGCCAGCTGCCTGCTAGGGGGTAGATCAGATACGCAGTATTTT.

This clone was observed a handful of times. This sequence joins TRBV19 and TRBJ2-2, with a tentative D call TRBD2 (6 bases). CDR3 length equals 15 residues. Germline V gene data show CDR1 as LNHDA and CDR2 as SQIVND (reference sequence). V lost 2 bases to trimming and J lost 2 bases, with 9 bases between them. This CDR3 reads CASSIRLVNTGELFF. Written as DNA, the CDR3 is TGTGCCAGTAGTATAAGACTAGTTAACACCGGGGAGCTGTTTTTT. Combining the CDR3 with reference TRBV19 and TRBJ2-2 gives the whole variable domain DGGITQSPKYLFRKEGQNVTLSCEQNLNHDAMYWYRQDPGQGLRLIYYSQIVNDFQKGDIAEGYSVSREKKESFPLTVTSAQKNPTAFYLCASSIRLVNTGELFFGEGSRLTVL.

The chain joins TRBV10-2 to TRBJ1-6; D gene ambiguous. CDR3 length: 12 amino acids. CDR1 WSHSY and CDR2 SAAADI come from the germline V gene. Between the trimmed V and J ends, which lost 6 bases and 6 bases, there was a span of 6 bases. CDR3 in DNA: TGCGCCAGCAGGGGAGTTAATTCACCCCTCCACTTT. This codes for CASRGVNSPLHF.

The chain joins TRBV24-1 to TRBJ2-3, with D uncertain. The germline V gene encodes CDR1 KGHDR and CDR2 SFDVKD. The CDR3 sequence is 13 residues long. Trimming removed 3 bases at V and 3 bases at J, with 6 bases between. CDR3 sequence: CATSDPPTDTQYF. The CDR3 region has the DNA TGTGCCACCAGTGATCCCCCGACAGATACGCAGTATTTT.

In its sample, this clone was seen once. The gene calls are TRBV28 and TRBJ2-3; the D gene is possibly TRBD2 (6 bases). The CDR3 consists of 15 residues. Looked up from germline, CDR1 is MDHEN and CDR2 is SYDVKM. V was trimmed by 6 bases and J by 3 bases, leaving 16 bases between them. The CDR3 bases are TGTGCCAGCAGGGGGTCTAGCGAACGGACAGATACGCAGTATTTT. Protein product: CASRGSSERTDTQYF. The variable domain in full, with the rest retrieved from reference TRBV28 and TRBJ2-3, is DVKVTQSSRYLVKRTGEKVFLECVQDMDHENMFWYRQDPGLGLRLIYFSYDVKMKEKGDIPEGYSVSREKKERFSLILESASTNQTSMYLCASRGSSERTDTQYFGPGTRLTVL.

V usage is TRBV9 and J usage is TRBJ1-1; perhaps TRBD1 as D (6 bases). Germline-derived CDR1 and CDR2 are SGDLS and YYNGEE. This CDR3 is built from 15 residues. V was clipped by 0 bases and J by 2 bases, with 11 bases between them. The CDR3 loop is CASSVGTGFNTEAFF. CDR3 sequence (DNA): TGTGCCAGCAGCGTAGGAACAGGGTTCAACACTGAAGCTTTCTTT.

The chain has TRBV28 and TRBJ1-1, with TRBD1 identical over 12 bases. Trimming took 11 bases from V and 5 from J; bases not matched to a gene: 12. In germline, CDR1 is MDHEN, CDR2 SYDVKM. The CDR3 spans 15 residues. In DNA form, the CDR3 reads TGTGCCGCGAATAAGGGACAGGGGGCATGGACTGAAGCTTTCTTT. Protein: CAANKGQGAWTEAFF.

This chain joins TRBV5-1 and TRBJ1-2; 12 bases fit TRBD1. The CDR3 covers 16 residues. J was trimmed by 4 bases and V by 4 bases; bases with no gene match: 8. Germline CDR1 is SGHRS and CDR2 is YFSETQ. In DNA, the CDR3 is TGCGCCAGCAGCCGAGGGACAGGGGGCGTCCCCTATGGCTACACCTTC. It encodes CASSRGTGGVPYGYTF.

As for this clone: Distinct nucleotide sequences in the sample also encode this CDR3. The V gene is TRBV6-1, the J gene TRBJ2-7; D not resolved. The germline CDR1 and CDR2 sequences are MNHNS and SASEGT. This CDR3 contains 11 residues. Between the trimmed V and J ends, which lost 2 bases and 6 bases, there was a span of 5 bases. For the CDR3, the DNA is TGTGCCAGCAGTGAACCCGGCGAGCAGTACTTC. Translation gives CASSEPGEQYF.

This sequence joins TRBV5-1 and TRBJ2-3, with 8 bases aligning to TRBD1. Per the germline V gene, CDR1 is SGHRS and CDR2 is YFSETQ. V dropped 5 bases and J dropped 0; count of bases not matched to a gene: 8. The CDR3 length is 16 residues. Written as DNA, the CDR3 is TGCGCCAGCAGTTCCCGGACAGGGCCGAGCACAGATACGCAGTATTTT. Amino acids: CASSSRTGPSTDTQYF.

The chain joins TRBV5-1 to TRBJ2-3, with 13 bases that match TRBD2. After removal of 2 bases from V and 0 bases from J, the junction contained 9 bases not matched to a gene. CDR1 SGHRS and CDR2 YFSETQ come from the germline V gene. This CDR3 contains 19 residues. The CDR3 DNA follows: TGCGCCAGCAGCTTCGCCGGGACTAGCGGGAACCCTAGCACAGATACGCAGTATTTT. Residues: CASSFAGTSGNPSTDTQYF.

The chain employs TRBV11-1 and TRBJ1-2, with D unclear. Trimming shortened V by 4 bases and J by 5 bases, and 17 bases separated the two germline ends. CDR3 size: 15 residues. The germline CDR1 and CDR2 sequences are SGHAT and FQDESV (reference sequence). This CDR3 is CASSSTEGWIYGYTF. In DNA form, the CDR3 reads TGTGCCAGCAGCTCGACTGAGGGATGGATTTATGGCTACACCTTC.

The chain couples TRBV5-8 to TRBJ2-1; 9 bases fit TRBD2. The CDR3 is 20 residues long. V was pared by 4 bases and J by 5 bases, with 22 bases of the junction left unmatched. CDR1 and CDR2 (germline): SGHTS, YDEGEE. This chain's CDR3 is CASSRRGERGVPAPHNEQFF. CDR3 nucleotides: TGTGCCAGCAGCCGCCGGGGGGAGCGGGGGGTTCCAGCCCCCCACAATGAGCAGTTCTTC.

This rearrangement joins TRBV7-8 to TRBJ2-3; a possible D gene is TRBD2 (5 bases). The V gene lost 1 base and the J gene lost 0 bases, with 11 bases spanning the gap. Looked up from germline, CDR1 is SGHVS and CDR2 is FQNEAQ. The CDR3 covers 16 residues. The CDR3 protein is CASSLDTRTSTDTQYF. CDR3 nucleotide sequence: TGTGCCAGCAGCTTAGACACGCGGACTAGCACAGATACGCAGTATTTT.

V and J are TRBV5-1 and TRBJ2-7, with D perhaps matching TRBD2 (7 bases). The germline CDR1 and CDR2 sequences are SGHRS and YFSETQ. Deletions cut 6 bases from V and 3 bases from J, with 16 bases between. The CDR3 is 14 amino acids. CDR3: CASKVSGTYYEQYF. CDR3 bases: TGCGCCAGCAAGGTGAGCGGGACATACTACGAGCAGTACTTC.

V gene TRBV5-1 combines with J gene TRBJ2-1; tentative D call: TRBD1 (5 bases). Germline assignment: CDR1 SGHRS and CDR2 YFSETQ. The CDR3 has 14 amino acids. The V end was cut by 1 base, the J end by 5 bases, with 10 bases between. The CDR3 loop reads CASSLIQGNNEQFF. The CDR3 nucleotides are TGCGCCAGCAGCTTGATCCAGGGCAACAATGAGCAGTTCTTC.

This rearrangement joins TRBV11-2 to TRBJ2-7, with D maybe TRBD1 (5 bases). The CDR3 extends over 13 amino acids. CDR1 is SGHAT, CDR2 FQNNGV, per germline. V lost 3 bases to trimming and J lost 4 bases, with 10 bases between them. CDR3 nucleotides: TGTGCCAGCAGCTTTCCAACAGGTTACGAGCAGTACTTC. Protein sequence: CASSFPTGYEQYF.

The chain has TRBV2 and TRBJ1-4, with 9 bases lining up with TRBD1. The germline V gene has CDR1 SNHLY and CDR2 FYNNEI. The CDR3 extends over 17 amino acids. V trimming: 6 bases; J trimming: 8 bases; junction bases outside the gene matches: 16. The CDR3 sequence: CASSTYRDRVGDEKLFF. The CDR3 DNA reads as TGTGCCAGCAGCACTTATCGGGACAGGGTAGGGGACGAAAAACTGTTTTTT. Filled out from reference TRBV2 and TRBJ1-4, the complete variable domain reads EPEVTQTPSHQVTQMGQEVILRCVPISNHLYFYWYRQILGQKVEFLVSFYNNEISEKSEIFDDQFSVERPDGSNFTLKIRSTKLEDSAMYFCASSTYRDRVGDEKLFFGSGTQLSVL.

V is TRBV4-1 and J is TRBJ1-4; 8 nucleotides match TRBD1. Germline CDR1 MGHRA, CDR2 YSYEKL. This CDR3 contains 15 residues. V trimming: 1 base; J trimming: 9 bases; junction bases outside the gene matches: 7. CDR3 coding DNA: TGCGCCAGCAGCCAAGTACAGGGGGAGGCAAAAAAACTGTTTTTT. Encoded protein: CASSQVQGEAKKLFF.

Written as DNA, the CDR3 is TGTGCCAGCGTTTGGACAGGGCTGAACACTGAAGCTTTCTTT. Its translation is CASVWTGLNTEAFF. The chain employs TRBV6-5 and TRBJ1-1; 8 nucleotides align to TRBD1. The germline V gene encodes CDR1 MNHEY and CDR2 SVGAGI. The CDR3 runs 14 residues. V lost 8 bases, J lost 0 bases, and 5 bases stayed unmatched.